A single sample is the source of the 10 T cell receptor beta chains below, sequenced in a study of T cell responses to AZD1222 COVID-19 vaccine. Using immunoSEQ multiplex PCR, the repertoire was profiled, and TCRdb retains in-frame clones only, with some absent. This table holds some 200,000 clones, just over 90% found once. Sequences were derived from peripheral blood, sampled on day 0 of AZD1222 vaccination. The receptor source for this set is an adult in good health.

This clone has just a few counts. The chain joins TRBV9 to TRBJ1-4; TRBD1 is a possible D gene (6 bases). Trimming took off 4 bases at V and 10 bases at J, with 14 bases between the two ends. This CDR3 comprises 13 residues. CDR1 and CDR2 (germline): SGDLS, YYNGEE. CDR3 loop: CASSTRGGGKLFF. The CDR3, as DNA: TGTGCCAGCAGCACCCGAGGGGGTGGAAAACTGTTTTTT.

The CDR3 sequence: CATSDSGQGVHEQYF. CDR3 nucleotides: TGTGCCACCAGTGATTCAGGACAGGGAGTCCACGAGCAGTACTTC. The chain couples TRBV24-1 to TRBJ2-7, with 8 bases aligning to TRBD1. Germline lookup yields CDR1 KGHDR and CDR2 SFDVKD. The CDR3 is 15 residues long. V was clipped by 2 bases and J by 5 bases; unmatched bases: 7.

J is TRBJ1-5 and V is TRBV7-2, with D unresolved. This CDR3 contains 14 residues. Per the germline V gene, CDR1 is SGHTA and CDR2 is FQGNSA. V dropped 5 bases and J dropped 5 bases, with 13 bases sitting between them. The CDR3 is CASSLASSYQPQHF. The CDR3 DNA is TGTGCCAGCAGCCTTGCCTCCTCCTATCAGCCCCAGCATTTT.

Concerning this clone itself: The identical CDR3 is also encoded by other nucleotide sequences in the sample. CDR3 residues: CASSELAGGGETQYF. DNA of the CDR3: TGTGCCAGCAGTGAACTAGCGGGAGGGGGGGAGACCCAGTACTTC. The chain employs TRBV6-1 and TRBJ2-5, with 12 bases identical to TRBD2. Trimming at V came to 2 bases and at J to 5 bases, leaving 3 bases not matched to a gene. The CDR3 is made up of 15 amino acids. CDR1 and CDR2 from the germline V gene are MNHNS and SASEGT.

For the CDR3, the DNA is TGTGCCAGCAGCGTAGAGGGGGGGTCGAGTGAAGCTTTCTTT. Amino acids: CASSVEGGSSEAFF. This sequence joins TRBV9 and TRBJ1-1; possibly TRBD1 for D (6 bases). This CDR3 has 14 amino acids. Germline values: CDR1 SGDLS, CDR2 YYNGEE. V lost 0 bases and J 7 bases, leaving 13 bases between the germline ends.

The V call is TRBV27, the J call TRBJ2-6; maybe TRBD2 (6 bases). The ends were cut back, 3 bases at V and 6 bases at J, with 21 bases in the middle. The CDR3 extends over 18 amino acids. Germline CDR1 reads MNHEY; CDR2 reads SMNVEV (reference sequence). The CDR3 DNA reads TGTGCCAGCAGTTTTTCCCCCCCTGGTGGAGGGTTGGCCAACGTCCTGACTTTC. It specifies CASSFSPPGGGLANVLTF.

This clone was picked up one time. This rearrangement joins TRBV7-9 to TRBJ2-5, with 7 bases lining up with TRBD1. This CDR3 comprises 14 residues. After removal of 2 bases from V and 4 bases from J, the junction contained 4 bases not matched to a gene. The germline gives CDR1 SEHNR, CDR2 FQNEAQ (reference sequence). CDR3 residues: CASSLSWTGETQYF. In DNA, the CDR3 is TGTGCCAGCAGCTTATCGTGGACAGGAGAGACCCAGTACTTC.

The rearrangement joins TRBV5-4 to TRBJ1-2; 7 bases match TRBD1. The CDR3 is made up of 13 amino acids. The germline V gene encodes CDR1 SGHNT and CDR2 YYREEE (reference sequence). Trimming took 0 bases from V and 8 from J; bases not matched to a gene: 4. CDR3 loop: CASSLEGARGYTF. CDR3 bases: TGTGCCAGCAGCTTGGAGGGGGCGCGGGGCTACACCTTC.

This chain connects TRBV7-9 to TRBJ1-2; 9 bases align to TRBD1. The trim removed 5 bases at V and 6 bases at J, leaving 10 bases unmatched. The CDR3 length is 15 residues. Germline V gene lookup returns CDR1 SEHNR and CDR2 FQNEAQ (reference sequence). CDR3 amino acids: CASSLGGQGYDGYTF. In DNA, the CDR3 is TGTGCCAGCAGCCTGGGGGGACAGGGTTATGATGGCTACACCTTC.

V and J are TRBV2 and TRBJ1-4; D is unresolved. V lost 4 bases, J lost 8 bases, and 11 bases lay in between. Germline lookup yields CDR1 SNHLY and CDR2 FYNNEI. The CDR3 extends over 13 amino acids. CDR3 nucleotide sequence: TGTGCCAGCAGTGTTGAAGGGAGGGAAAAACTGTTTTTT. This encodes CASSVEGREKLFF.